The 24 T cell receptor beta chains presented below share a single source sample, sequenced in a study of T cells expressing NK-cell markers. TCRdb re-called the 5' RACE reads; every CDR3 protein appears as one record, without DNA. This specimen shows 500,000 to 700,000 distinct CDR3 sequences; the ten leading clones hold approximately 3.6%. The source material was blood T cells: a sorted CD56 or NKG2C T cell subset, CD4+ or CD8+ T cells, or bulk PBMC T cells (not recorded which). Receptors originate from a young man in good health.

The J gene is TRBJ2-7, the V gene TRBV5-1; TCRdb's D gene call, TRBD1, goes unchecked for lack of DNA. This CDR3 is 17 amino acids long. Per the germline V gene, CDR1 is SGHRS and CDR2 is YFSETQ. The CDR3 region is CAIPTQGSPSQAHEQYF. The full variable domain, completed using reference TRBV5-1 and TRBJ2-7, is KAGVTQTPRYLIKTRGQQVTLSCSPISGHRSVSWYQQTPGQGLQFLFEYFSETQRNKGNFPGRFSGRQFSNSRSEMNVSTLELGDSALYLCAIPTQGSPSQAHEQYFGPGTRLTVT.

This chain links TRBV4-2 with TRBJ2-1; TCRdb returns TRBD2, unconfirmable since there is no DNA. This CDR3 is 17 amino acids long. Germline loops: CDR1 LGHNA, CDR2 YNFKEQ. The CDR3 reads CASSQEGTRTSYNEQFF.

The CDR3 reads CASSRTASSYNEQFF. The chain couples TRBV6-4 to TRBJ2-1; TCRdb lists TRBD2, though no DNA is available to test this call. CDR3 size: 15 residues. Germline assignment: CDR1 MRHNA and CDR2 SNTAGT.

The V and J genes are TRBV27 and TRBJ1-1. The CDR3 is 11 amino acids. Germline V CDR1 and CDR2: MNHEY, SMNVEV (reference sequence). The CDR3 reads CASVFGGEAFF.

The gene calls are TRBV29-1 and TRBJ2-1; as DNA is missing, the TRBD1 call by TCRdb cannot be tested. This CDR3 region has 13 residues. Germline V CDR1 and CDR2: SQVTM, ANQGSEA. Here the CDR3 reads CSVVRGLPNEQFF.

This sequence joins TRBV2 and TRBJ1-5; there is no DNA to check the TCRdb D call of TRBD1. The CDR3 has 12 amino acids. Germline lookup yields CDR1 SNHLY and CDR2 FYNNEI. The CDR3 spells CASSGTGGPQHF.

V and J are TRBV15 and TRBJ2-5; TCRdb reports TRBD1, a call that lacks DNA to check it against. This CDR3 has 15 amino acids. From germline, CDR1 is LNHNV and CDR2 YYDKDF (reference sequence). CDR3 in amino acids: CATSRGDTKQETQYF. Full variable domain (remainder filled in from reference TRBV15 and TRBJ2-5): DAMVIQNPRYQVTQFGKPVTLSCSQTLNHNVMYWYQQKSSQAPKLLFHYYDKDFNNEADTPDNFQSRRPNTSFCFLDIRSPGLGDTAMYLCATSRGDTKQETQYFGPGTRLLVL.

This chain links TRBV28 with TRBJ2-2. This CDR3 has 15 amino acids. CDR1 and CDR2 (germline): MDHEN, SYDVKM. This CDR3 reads CASSLSLRNTGELFF.

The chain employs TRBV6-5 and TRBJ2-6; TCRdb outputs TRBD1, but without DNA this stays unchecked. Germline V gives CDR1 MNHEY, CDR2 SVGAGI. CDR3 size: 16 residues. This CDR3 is CATGTGLSSGANVLTF.

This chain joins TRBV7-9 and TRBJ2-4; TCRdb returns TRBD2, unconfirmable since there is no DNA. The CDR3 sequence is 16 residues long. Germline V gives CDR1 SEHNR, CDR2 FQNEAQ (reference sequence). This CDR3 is CASSLAGGPSRNIQYF.

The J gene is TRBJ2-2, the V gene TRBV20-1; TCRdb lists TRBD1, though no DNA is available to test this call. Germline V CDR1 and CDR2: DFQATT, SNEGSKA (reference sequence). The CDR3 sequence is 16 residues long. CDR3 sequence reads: CSARDKGGVNTGELFF.

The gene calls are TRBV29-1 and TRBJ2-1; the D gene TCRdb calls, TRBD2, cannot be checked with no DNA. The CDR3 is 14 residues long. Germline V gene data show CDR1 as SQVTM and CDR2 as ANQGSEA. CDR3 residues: CSVEKGEVNNEQFF.

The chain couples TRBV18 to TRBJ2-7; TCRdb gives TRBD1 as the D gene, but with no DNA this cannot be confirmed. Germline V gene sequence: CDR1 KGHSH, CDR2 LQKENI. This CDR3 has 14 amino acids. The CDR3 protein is CASSPPSGIYEQYF. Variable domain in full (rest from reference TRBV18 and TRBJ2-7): NAGVMQNPRHLVRRRGQEARLRCSPMKGHSHVYWYRQLPEEGLKFMVYLQKENIIDESGMPKERFSAEFPKEGPSILRIQQVVRGDSAAYFCASSPPSGIYEQYFGPGTRLTVT.

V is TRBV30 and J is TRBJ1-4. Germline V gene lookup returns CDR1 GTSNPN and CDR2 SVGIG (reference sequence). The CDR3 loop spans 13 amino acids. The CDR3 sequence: CASLRVTNEKLFF. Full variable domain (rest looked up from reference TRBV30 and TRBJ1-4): SQTIHQWPATLVQPVGSPLSLECTVEGTSNPNLYWYRQAAGRGLQLLFYSVGIGQISSEVPQNLSASRPQDRQFILSSKKLLLSDSGFYLCASLRVTNEKLFFGSGTQLSVL.

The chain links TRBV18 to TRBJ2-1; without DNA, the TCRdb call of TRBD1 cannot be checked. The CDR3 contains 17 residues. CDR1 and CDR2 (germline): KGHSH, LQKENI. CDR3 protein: CASSPRTGPISYNEQFF.

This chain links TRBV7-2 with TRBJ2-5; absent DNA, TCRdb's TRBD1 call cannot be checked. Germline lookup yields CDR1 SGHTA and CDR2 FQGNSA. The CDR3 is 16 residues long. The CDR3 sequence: CASSPMGQGAGETQYF. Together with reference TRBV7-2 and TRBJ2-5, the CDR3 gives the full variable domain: GAGVSQSPSNKVTEKGKDVELRCDPISGHTALYWYRQSLGQGLEFLIYFQGNSAPDKSGLPSDRFSAERTGGSVSTLTIQRTQQEDSAVYLCASSPMGQGAGETQYFGPGTRLLVL.

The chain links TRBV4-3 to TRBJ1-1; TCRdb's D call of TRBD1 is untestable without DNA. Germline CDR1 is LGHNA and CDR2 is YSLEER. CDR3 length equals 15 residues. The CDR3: CASSQDRVAATEAFF.

CDR3 residues: CSARGTGSGEQYF. V is TRBV20-1 and J is TRBJ2-7; TCRdb returns TRBD1, unconfirmable since there is no DNA. The CDR3 runs to 13 residues. CDR1 is DFQATT, CDR2 SNEGSKA, per germline (reference sequence).

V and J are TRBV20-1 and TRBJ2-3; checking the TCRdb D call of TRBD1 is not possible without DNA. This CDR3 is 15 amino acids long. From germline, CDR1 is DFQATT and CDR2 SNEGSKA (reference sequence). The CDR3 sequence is CSGLGTGEFADTQYF.

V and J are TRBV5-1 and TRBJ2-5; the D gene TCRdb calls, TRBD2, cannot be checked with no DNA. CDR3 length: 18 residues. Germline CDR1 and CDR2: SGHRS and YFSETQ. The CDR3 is CASSLATSGRQAEETQYF.

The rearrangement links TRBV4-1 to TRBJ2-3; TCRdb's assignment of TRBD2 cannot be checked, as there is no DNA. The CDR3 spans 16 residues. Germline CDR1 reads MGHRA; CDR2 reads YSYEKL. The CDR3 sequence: CASSPGGRGITDTQYF.

CDR3: CASRETPGLAIETQYF. The chain links TRBV2 to TRBJ2-5; the D gene TCRdb calls, TRBD2, cannot be checked with no DNA. CDR3 length: 16 amino acids. The germline V gene has CDR1 SNHLY and CDR2 FYNNEI.

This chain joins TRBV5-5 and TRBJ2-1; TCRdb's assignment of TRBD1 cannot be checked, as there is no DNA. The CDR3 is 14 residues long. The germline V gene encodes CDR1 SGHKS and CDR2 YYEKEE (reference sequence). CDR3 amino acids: CASSLTGQGNEQFF.

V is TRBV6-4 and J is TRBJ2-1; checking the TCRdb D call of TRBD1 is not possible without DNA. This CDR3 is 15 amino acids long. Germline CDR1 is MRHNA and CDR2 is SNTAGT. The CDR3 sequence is CASSDRPGQGDEQFF.